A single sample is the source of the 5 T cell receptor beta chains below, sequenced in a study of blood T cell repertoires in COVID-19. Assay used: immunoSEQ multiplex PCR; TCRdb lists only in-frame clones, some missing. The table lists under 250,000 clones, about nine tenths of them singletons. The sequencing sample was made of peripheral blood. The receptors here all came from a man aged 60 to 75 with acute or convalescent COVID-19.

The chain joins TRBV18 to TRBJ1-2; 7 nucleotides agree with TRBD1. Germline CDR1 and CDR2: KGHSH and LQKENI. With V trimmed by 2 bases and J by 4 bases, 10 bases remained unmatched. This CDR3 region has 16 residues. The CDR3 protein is CASSPALPGGSYGYTF. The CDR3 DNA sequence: TGTGCCAGCTCACCAGCACTTCCAGGGGGGTCCTATGGCTACACCTTC. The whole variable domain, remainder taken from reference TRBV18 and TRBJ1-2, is NAGVMQNPRHLVRRRGQEARLRCSPMKGHSHVYWYRQLPEEGLKFMVYLQKENIIDESGMPKERFSAEFPKEGPSILRIQQVVRGDSAAYFCASSPALPGGSYGYTFGSGTRLTVV.

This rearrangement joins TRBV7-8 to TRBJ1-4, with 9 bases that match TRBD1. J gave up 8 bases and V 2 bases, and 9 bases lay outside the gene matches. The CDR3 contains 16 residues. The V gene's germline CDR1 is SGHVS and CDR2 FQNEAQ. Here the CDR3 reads CASSLSTGTGFEKLFF. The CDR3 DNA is TGTGCCAGCAGCTTATCCACCGGGACAGGGTTCGAAAAACTGTTTTTT.

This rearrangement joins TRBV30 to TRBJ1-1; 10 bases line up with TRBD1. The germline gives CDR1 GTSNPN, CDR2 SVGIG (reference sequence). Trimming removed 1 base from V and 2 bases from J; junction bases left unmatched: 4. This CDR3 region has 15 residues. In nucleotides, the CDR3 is TGTGCCTGGAGTGACCGGGACAGGGGTAACACTGAAGCTTTCTTT. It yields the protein CAWSDRDRGNTEAFF.

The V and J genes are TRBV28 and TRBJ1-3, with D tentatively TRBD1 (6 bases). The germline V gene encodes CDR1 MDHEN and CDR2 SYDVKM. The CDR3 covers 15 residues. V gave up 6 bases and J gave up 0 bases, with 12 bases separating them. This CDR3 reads CASSQQGLSGNTIYF. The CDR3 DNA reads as TGTGCCAGCAGCCAACAGGGCCTCTCTGGAAACACCATATATTTT.

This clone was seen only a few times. The CDR3 nucleotides are TGCGCCAGCAGCCAAGGTACCCAGGGACAGTCGTACTCCTACGAGCAGTACTTC. Translated: CASSQGTQGQSYSYEQYF. This chain uses TRBV4-1 with TRBJ2-7; TRBD1 aligns across 7 bases. CDR3 length: 18 residues. The V gene's germline CDR1 is MGHRA and CDR2 YSYEKL. The junction had 12 bases not matched to a gene; V was cut back by 1 base and J by 0 bases.